A single sample gave rise to the 9 T cell receptor beta chains below, sequenced in a study of T cell responses to AZD1222 COVID-19 vaccine. Measured with immunoSEQ multiplex PCR; TCRdb has only the in-frame clones, and not every one. The sample consists of over 110,000 clones, almost 90% of them appearing once. Sequenced material: peripheral blood, taken 28 days after the second AZD1222 dose. The receptors come from an adult who received the AZD1222 COVID-19 vaccine.

The CDR3 nucleotides are TGTGCCAGCACCTCCCTGGGGAACGGGTATGGCTACACCTTC. It specifies CASTSLGNGYGYTF. The V gene is TRBV28, the J gene TRBJ1-2; no reliable D call. Deletions cut 7 bases from V and 5 bases from J, with 17 bases between. CDR1 MDHEN and CDR2 SYDVKM come from the germline V gene. This CDR3 has 14 amino acids.

The genes are TRBV6-2 or TRBV6-3 and TRBJ2-1, with TRBD2 matching over 9 bases. The length of the CDR3 is 18 residues. V gave up 5 bases and J gave up 6 bases; unmatched junction bases: 17. Germline assignment: CDR1 MNHEY and CDR2 SVGEGT. CDR3 residues: CASSSLGGLAGSGNEQFF. DNA of the CDR3: TGTGCCAGCAGTAGCCTGGGTGGGCTAGCGGGAAGCGGCAATGAGCAGTTCTTC.

The rearrangement joins TRBV7-3 to TRBJ2-3, with D hard to call. Germline V gives CDR1 SGHTA, CDR2 FQGTGA. V shed 7 bases and J shed 4 bases, with 12 bases lying between them. The CDR3 has 13 amino acids. CDR3 bases: TGTGCCAGCAACCACGGGCCCCCAGATACGCAGTATTTT. Translating gives CASNHGPPDTQYF.

This clone was detected a few times. This chain's CDR3 is CASSLVLAGGYQETQYF. The CDR3 region has the DNA TGTGCCAGCAGTTTGGTTCTAGCGGGAGGGTACCAAGAGACCCAGTACTTC. The chain joins TRBV28 to TRBJ2-5, with 12 nucleotides matching TRBD2. Germline V gene data show CDR1 as MDHEN and CDR2 as SYDVKM. Trimming removed 3 bases from V and 0 bases from J; junction bases left unmatched: 5. The CDR3 extends over 17 amino acids.

This chain uses TRBV19 with TRBJ1-5; no firm D call. Trimming shortened V by 10 bases and J by 5 bases, and 15 bases separated the two germline ends. Germline CDR1 reads LNHDA; CDR2 reads SQIVND (reference sequence). There are 13 residues in the CDR3. The CDR3 loop is CATRRTDYQPQHF. CDR3 nucleotide sequence: TGTGCCACCCGGAGGACGGATTATCAGCCCCAGCATTTT.

The V gene is TRBV6-2 or TRBV6-3, the J gene TRBJ2-7; 9 positions match TRBD2. V dropped 4 bases and J dropped 7; count of bases not matched to a gene: 5. Germline V CDR1 and CDR2: MNHEY, SVGEGT. CDR3 length: 13 amino acids. In DNA form, the CDR3 reads TGTGCCAGCAGTTTTAGCCTAGCGGGAGAGCAGTACTTC. Protein sequence: CASSFSLAGEQYF.

This rearrangement joins TRBV7-8 to TRBJ2-7, with 8 bases matching TRBD1. Unmatched junction bases numbered 3, after V lost 5 bases and J lost 3 bases. Per the germline V gene, CDR1 is SGHVS and CDR2 is FQNEAQ. This CDR3 is built from 13 residues. This CDR3 is CASSQTGGYEQYF. Written as DNA, the CDR3 is TGTGCCAGCAGCCAAACAGGGGGCTACGAGCAGTACTTC.

This clone was picked up one time. The chain couples TRBV24-1 to TRBJ1-5, with 7 bases matching TRBD1. V was pared by 11 bases and J by 5 bases, with 5 bases of the junction left unmatched. The CDR3 has 12 amino acids. Germline loops: CDR1 KGHDR, CDR2 SFDVKD. The CDR3 sequence is CAIGTDHQPQHF. The CDR3 DNA follows: TGTGCCATCGGGACAGACCATCAGCCCCAGCATTTT.

This clone was picked up one time. The chain couples TRBV5-1 to TRBJ1-4, with 7 nucleotides matching TRBD1. Germline V lookup: CDR1 SGHRS, CDR2 YFSETQ. V was clipped by 0 bases and J by 7 bases; unmatched bases: 3. The CDR3 spans 14 residues. Here the CDR3 reads CASSLEGGLEKLFF. In DNA form, the CDR3 reads TGCGCCAGCAGCTTGGAAGGGGGCCTTGAAAAACTGTTTTTT.